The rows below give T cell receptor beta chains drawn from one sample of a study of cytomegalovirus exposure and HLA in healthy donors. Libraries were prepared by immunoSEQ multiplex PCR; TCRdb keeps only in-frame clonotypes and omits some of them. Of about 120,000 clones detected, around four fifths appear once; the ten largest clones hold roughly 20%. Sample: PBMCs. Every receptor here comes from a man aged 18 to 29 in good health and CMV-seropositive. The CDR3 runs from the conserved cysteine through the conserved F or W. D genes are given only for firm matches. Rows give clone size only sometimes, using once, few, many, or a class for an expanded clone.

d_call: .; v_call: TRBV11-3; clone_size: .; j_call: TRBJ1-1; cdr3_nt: TGTGCCAGCAGCTTGCGGTCGGGGATAGGGGAAGCTTTCTTT; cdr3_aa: CASSLRSGIGEAFF
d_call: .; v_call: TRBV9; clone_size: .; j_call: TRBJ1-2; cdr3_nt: TGTGCCAGCACCCTTAACTACGGAGTTGGGGGCTACACCTTC; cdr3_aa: CASTLNYGVGGYTF
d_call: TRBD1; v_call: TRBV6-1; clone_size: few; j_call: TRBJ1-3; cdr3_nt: TGTGCCAGCAGTGAAGCGGCACAGGGGGCTACTGGAAACACCATATATTTT; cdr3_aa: CASSEAAQGATGNTIYF
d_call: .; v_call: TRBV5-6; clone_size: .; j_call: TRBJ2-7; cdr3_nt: TGTGCCAGCAGCTACCTTTTGGAGGTGGGGGAGCAGTACTTC; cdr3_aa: CASSYLLEVGEQYF
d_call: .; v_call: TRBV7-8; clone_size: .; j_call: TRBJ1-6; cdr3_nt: TGTGCCAGCAGCTTAGATAAAGAAGCTAATTCACCCCTCCACTTT; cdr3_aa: CASSLDKEANSPLHF
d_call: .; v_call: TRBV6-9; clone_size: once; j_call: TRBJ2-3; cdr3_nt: TGTGCCAGCAGTACCTCCCCCAGGGCCAGCACAGATACGCAGTATTTT; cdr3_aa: CASSTSPRASTDTQYF
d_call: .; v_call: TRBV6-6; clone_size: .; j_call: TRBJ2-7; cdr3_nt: TGTGCCAGCAGTTACTCTAGCGCCAGCTCCTACGAGCAGTACTTC; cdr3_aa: CASSYSSASSYEQYF
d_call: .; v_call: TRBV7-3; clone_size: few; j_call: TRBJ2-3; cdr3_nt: TGTGCCAGCAGCCCAGGCACAGATACGCAGTATTTT; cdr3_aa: CASSPGTDTQYF
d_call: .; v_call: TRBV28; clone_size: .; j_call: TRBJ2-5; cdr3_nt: TGTGCCAGCAGAGAACCAGGCAGCGGGGAGACCCAGTACTTC; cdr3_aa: CASREPGSGETQYF
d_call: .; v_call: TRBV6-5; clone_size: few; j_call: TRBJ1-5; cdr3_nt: TGTGCCAGCAGCCAATCAACAGGGTCCCCACCCCAGCATTTT; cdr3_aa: CASSQSTGSPPQHF
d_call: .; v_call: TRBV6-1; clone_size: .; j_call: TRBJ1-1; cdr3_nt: TGTGCCAGCAGTGCCTTACCCTCGGGGGGGTTGAACACTGAAGCTTTCTTT; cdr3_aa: CASSALPSGGLNTEAFF
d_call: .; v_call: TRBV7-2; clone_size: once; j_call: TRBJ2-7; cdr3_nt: TGTGCCAGCAGCTTCTTTCCAGGGCTTGGGTACGAGCAGTACTTC; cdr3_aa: CASSFFPGLGYEQYF